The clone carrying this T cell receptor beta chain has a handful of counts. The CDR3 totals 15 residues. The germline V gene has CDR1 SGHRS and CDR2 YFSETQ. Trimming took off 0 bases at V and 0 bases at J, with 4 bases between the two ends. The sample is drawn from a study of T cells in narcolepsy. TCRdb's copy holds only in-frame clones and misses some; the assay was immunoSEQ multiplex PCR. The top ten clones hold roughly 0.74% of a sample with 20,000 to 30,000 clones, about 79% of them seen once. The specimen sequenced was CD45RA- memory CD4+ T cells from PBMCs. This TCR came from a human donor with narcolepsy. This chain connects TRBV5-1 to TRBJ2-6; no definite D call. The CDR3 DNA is TGCGCCAGCAGCTTGGACGACTCTGGGGCCAACGTCCTGACTTTC. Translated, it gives CASSLDDSGANVLTF.